This T cell receptor beta chain was observed in a study of beta chain features in type 1 diabetes. Isolated RNA was reverse transcribed in full, so expressed TCRB transcripts were sequenced. Using immunoSEQ multiplex PCR, the repertoire was profiled, and TCRdb retains in-frame clones only, with some absent. The profile shows 250,000 to 350,000 clones, approximately 16% of them singletons. Overall study results and limits: PCR might favor shorter templates, equally in patients and controls. The study found moderately but significantly shorter TCRB CDR3s in all four CD4+ subsets of Type 1 diabetes patients.

Per germline, CDR1 SEHNR and CDR2 FQNEAQ (reference sequence). Losses at the gene ends were 4 bases for V and 4 bases for J; bases not matched to a gene: 8. The CDR3 length is 15 residues. With respect to this clone: Its antigen remains unknown.

Sequencing was done on a sample of naive CD4+ T cells from blood. The J gene is TRBJ1-1, the V gene TRBV7-9; 8 nucleotides align to TRBD1. This TCR derives from a man aged 18 to 29 with type 1 diabetes. The CDR3 DNA is TGTGCCAGCAGCTCCCGACAGGGGATGGGCACTGAAGCTTTCTTT. Its translation is CASSSRQGMGTEAFF.